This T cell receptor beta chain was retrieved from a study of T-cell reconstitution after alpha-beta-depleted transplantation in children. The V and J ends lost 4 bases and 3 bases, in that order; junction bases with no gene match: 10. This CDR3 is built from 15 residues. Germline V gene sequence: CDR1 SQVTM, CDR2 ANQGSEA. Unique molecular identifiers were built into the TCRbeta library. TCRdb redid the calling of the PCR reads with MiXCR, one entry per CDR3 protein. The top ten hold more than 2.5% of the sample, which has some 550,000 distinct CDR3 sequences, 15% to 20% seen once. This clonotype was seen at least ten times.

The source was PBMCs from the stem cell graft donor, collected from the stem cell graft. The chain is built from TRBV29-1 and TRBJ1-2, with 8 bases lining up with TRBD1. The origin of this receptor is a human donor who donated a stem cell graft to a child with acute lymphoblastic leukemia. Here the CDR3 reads CSVVRAGGAYYGYTF. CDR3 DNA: TGCAGCGTTGTAAGGGCAGGGGGCGCCTACTATGGCTACACCTTC.